This T cell receptor beta chain was identified in a study of identical twins. Notes on the study in general: In drawing conclusions, the study used cross-sectional statistical analysis and did not follow the same donors.

Healthy Caucasians supplied all donations. With respect to this clonotype: Its specificity is not known.

V lost 0 bases and J 4 bases, leaving 13 bases between the germline ends. The CDR3 contains 15 residues. Germline V gene data show CDR1 as DFQATT and CDR2 as SNEGSKA (reference sequence). Template switching introduced a universal primer site, and the cDNA bore unique molecular identifiers. TCRdb recomputed calls from the 5' RACE reads with MiXCR, one row per CDR3 protein. The repertoire holds some 900,000 distinct CDR3 sequences, with about 12% as singletons. These data were likewise used in another study, on yellow fever vaccine responses in identical twins. That publication notes: Reports say the vaccine T cell response in twins looked partly convergent and partly personalized.

This clonotype was sampled from a woman younger than 30 in good health. Sequenced material: PBMCs. The chain carries TRBV20-1 and TRBJ1-5, with a weak D call TRBD1 (5 bases). The CDR3 protein is CSARDGGTENQPQHF. CDR3 in DNA: TGCAGTGCTAGAGATGGGGGGACCGAAAATCAGCCCCAGCATTTT.